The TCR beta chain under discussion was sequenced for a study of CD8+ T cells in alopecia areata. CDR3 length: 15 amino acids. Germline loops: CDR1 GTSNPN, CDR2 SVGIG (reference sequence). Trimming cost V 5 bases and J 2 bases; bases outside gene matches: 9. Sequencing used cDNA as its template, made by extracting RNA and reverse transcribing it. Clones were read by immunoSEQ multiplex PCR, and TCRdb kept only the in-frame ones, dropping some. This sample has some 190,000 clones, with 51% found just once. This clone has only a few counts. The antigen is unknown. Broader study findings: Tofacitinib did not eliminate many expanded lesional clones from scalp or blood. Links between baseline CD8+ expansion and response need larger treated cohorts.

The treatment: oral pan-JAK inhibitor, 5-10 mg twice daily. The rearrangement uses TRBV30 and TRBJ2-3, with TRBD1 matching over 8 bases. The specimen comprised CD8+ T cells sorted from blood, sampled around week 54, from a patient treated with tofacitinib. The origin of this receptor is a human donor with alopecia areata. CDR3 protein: CAWCLTGEVTDTQYF. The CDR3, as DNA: TGTGCCTGGTGTCTGACAGGGGAGGTCACAGATACGCAGTATTTT.